This entry describes one TCR beta chain. Its antigen target is currently unknown. The sample holds no much larger clone one base away, and base qualities are not on file. The junction carries 22 bases between V and J, which are trimmed by 4 bases and 4 bases respectively. The CDR3 measures 17 amino acids from cysteine to phenylalanine. This entry keeps only the CDR3 DNA: 51 bases, framed from base 1. CDR1 SQVTM and CDR2 ANQGSEA were looked up in the germline V gene. The data stem from a study of identical twins (dated by TCRdb to 2015 to 2016). At the level of the whole study: The study deep-sequenced TCR alpha and beta repertoires from monozygotic twins, unrelated adults of various ages and cord blood to test whether fetal clonotypes persist. To rule out contamination, replicate twin experiments were performed at different times with different library preparation protocols. What the work shows at the level of the full study, not this receptor alone: Compared with coincidental sharing between unrelated individuals, out-of-frame TCR alpha sequences shared between twins had an excess of sequences with low generation probability. Out-of-frame TCR alpha sharing in monozygotic twins was systematically underestimated by recombination models, whereas sharing between unrelated individuals was in agreement with the recombination models. The excess sharing between twins in beta out-of-frame sequences was weaker because fewer shared sequences reduced the signal-to-noise ratio. Abundant cord blood beta clonotypes carried fewer insertions; young adult naive repertoires showed a weaker similar trend, while memory repertoires showed none. Because the same donors could not be followed over many years, the conclusions depended on cross-sectional statistical analysis. Zero-insertion analyses could be partly confounded by invariant T cells such as MAIT and iNKT, though diverse VJ usage argued against such confounding for most clonotypes.

All donors were healthy Caucasians. Three pairs of female monozygotic twins, all aged about 18 to 30 years, made up the twin cohort. The RNA used for TCR libraries was isolated from peripheral blood mononuclear cells. Libraries were constructed by 5' RACE. Sequencing used an Illumina HiSeq 2000. Template switching introduced a universal primer binding site; the final cDNA contained a unique molecular identifier, enabling accurate counting of TCR cDNA molecules. First-strand cDNA for TCR alpha and beta chains was synthesized from specific primers in the conserved constant-segment region. To control for contamination, every cDNA library was double barcoded, receiving both a SMART-Mk sample barcode and Illumina barcodes. Two successive PCR steps introduced TruSeq adapter sequences along with Illumina sample barcodes. The Illumina HiSeq platform was used with custom primers to sequence TCR alpha and beta cDNA libraries. In the paper's pipeline: MiGEC was used to process raw reads and extract unique molecular identifiers, and MiXCR was used to find CDR3 positions. For each individual, recombination models were inferred using an EM algorithm with the repgenHMM and IGoR tools. Shared clonotype analysis was performed with the tcR package in R, normalizing sharing by the product of cloneset sizes. To study raw recombination without the effects of thymic and clonal selection, out-of-frame nonproductive sequences were analyzed. The public reads were reanalyzed by TCRdb: fastp trimming at Q25, MiXCR alignment, in-frame beta chains only. Entries that share a CDR3 protein sequence are merged under the most common genes and DNA. These V and J calls originate from TCRdb's pipeline instead of the authors' own analysis. This sample gives roughly 720,000 distinct CDR3 sequences in total; about 20% of them show up just once. The top ten clonotypes cover roughly 13% of the sample.

The data also belong to a second study, concerning T cells expressing NK-cell markers. In that second paper, the authors write: TCR beta-chain repertoires were profiled in sorted CD3+CD56+NKG2C+, CD3+CD56+NKG2C- and CD3+CD56-NKG2C+ T-cell subsets from several donors. Among the eight sequenced donors, only one was HCMV-seronegative, while the other seven were HCMV-seropositive. To restrict sorting to alphabetaTCR-expressing T cells, an anti-gammadeltaTCR antibody was added in several experiments. In roughly six donors, the dominant CD3+CD56+NKG2C+ clonotypes ranked among the top 10 CD8+ clonotypes, making up roughly 1.0-7.0% of CD8+ T cells. Those dominant clonotypes were again the most abundant among CD3+CD56-NKG2C+ cells in a few donors, at about 28.3-65%. Whether the expanded NKG2C-expressing T cell clones were specific for HCMV antigens was left unclear. The study sequenced eight donors, all healthy volunteers chosen at random: three men and five women. HCMV serostatus was determined by detecting HCMV-specific IgG in serum with a commercial ELISA kit. For over 5 donors, bulk peripheral blood T-cell repertoires were additionally sequenced from unsorted PBMC. MIGEC was used to demultiplex reads and group reads by UMI, and MiTCR was used to assemble and quantify clonotypes. To remove erroneous sequences, TCR cDNA sequences were retained only when supported by two or more reads. The tcR package was used for downstream repertoire analysis, and clonotypes were matched between fractions using CDR3 nucleotide sequence together with V segment. VDJmatch was used to annotate antigen specificity against VDJdb, with one amino acid substitution in CDR3 allowed.

The sequenced sample consisted of PBMCs. The sequence is built from TRBV29-1 and TRBJ2-2; 6 matching bases give a weak D call of TRBD1. The sequence was obtained from a woman aged 18-29 years in good health. The nucleotides are TGCAGCGTTGGCGCCGACTGGGGGCGGATAAGCACCGGGGAGCTGTTTTTT. The translation is CSVGADWGRISTGELFF.